This entry lists 29 T cell receptor beta chains sequenced from one sample in a study. TCRdb redid the calling of the RT-PCR reads with MiXCR, one entry per CDR3 protein. This table has more than 550,000 distinct CDR3 sequences, approximately 15% appearing once. Sequencing was carried out using memory CD4+ T cells from blood. The receptors were sampled from a female donor in good health, serving as a healthy control.

Written as DNA, the CDR3 is TGCAGTGCTAGAACACCGAGACTAGGGGTTTCACATGGGGATACGCAGTATTTT. This codes for CSARTPRLGVSHGDTQYF. J is TRBJ2-3 and V is TRBV20-1, with a weak D call TRBD2 (6 bases). V lost 2 bases to trimming and J lost 6 bases, with 27 bases between them. The CDR3 is 18 amino acids. The germline V gene encodes CDR1 DFQATT and CDR2 SNEGSKA (reference sequence).

Only one count was recorded for this clonotype. The CDR3 spells CASSPLGRLAGGRAGELFF. CDR3 bases: TGTGCCAGCAGCCCCCTGGGAAGGTTAGCGGGAGGTAGGGCCGGGGAGCTGTTTTTT. The genes are TRBV4-2 and TRBJ2-2; 10 bases are shared with TRBD2. After removal of 4 bases from V and 6 bases from J, the junction contained 17 bases not matched to a gene. The CDR3 is made up of 19 amino acids. Germline V gene lookup returns CDR1 LGHNA and CDR2 YNFKEQ.

Ten or more counts support this clonotype. The gene calls are TRBV29-1 and TRBJ1-2; TRBD1 aligns across 10 bases. The V segment lost 7 bases and the J segment 8 bases; nucleotides outside the gene matches: 4. Germline V gene sequence: CDR1 SQVTM, CDR2 ANQGSEA. The CDR3 contains 11 residues. In DNA form, the CDR3 reads TGCAGCGCAGACAGGGGGCACGGCTACACCTTC. This sequence encodes CSADRGHGYTF.

This clonotype was recorded at least ten times. The J gene is TRBJ1-2, the V gene TRBV10-3; 8 nucleotides align to TRBD1. Unmatched junction bases numbered 6, after V lost 6 bases and J lost 6 bases. Germline assignment: CDR1 ENHRY and CDR2 SYGVKD. The CDR3 covers 13 residues. CDR3 sequence (DNA): TGTGCCATCAGCTCAACAGGGGGGCATGGCTACACCTTC. Translated: CAISSTGGHGYTF.

The chain couples TRBV6-5 to TRBJ2-7, with TRBD1 identical over 7 bases. The CDR3 covers 12 residues. V shed 6 bases and J 7 bases; nucleotides not matched to a gene: 6. Germline-derived CDR1 and CDR2 are MNHEY and SVGAGI. The CDR3 region has the DNA TGTGCCAGCAGAAACGGCAGGGGGGAGCAGTACTTC. Translated: CASRNGRGEQYF.

This clonotype appeared a few times. The genes are TRBV7-2 and TRBJ2-3, with D uncertain. Germline loops: CDR1 SGHTA, CDR2 FQGNSA. Trimming stripped 5 bases from V and 2 bases from J, with 23 bases between. The CDR3 totals 18 residues. The CDR3 nucleotides are TGTGCCAGCAGCCTCGGGCTTTTTATCGGGCCTTCCACAGATACGCAGTATTTT. This translates into CASSLGLFIGPSTDTQYF.

Ten or more counts support this clonotype. The chain couples TRBV10-3 to TRBJ2-3; 10 nucleotides line up with TRBD2. The germline V gene encodes CDR1 ENHRY and CDR2 SYGVKD. The CDR3 extends over 13 amino acids. The CDR3 reads CTSSGSLRDTQYF. Here the CDR3 DNA reads TGTACCTCTAGCGGGAGTTTGAGAGATACGCAGTATTTT.

Ten or more counts support this clonotype. The rearrangement uses TRBV9 and TRBJ1-2; D is unresolved. In germline, CDR1 is SGDLS, CDR2 YYNGEE. CDR3 length: 13 amino acids. Trimming pared 0 bases from V and 8 bases from J, leaving 11 bases between. The CDR3 coding sequence is TGTGCCAGCAGCGTAGCTCCGGGAACCGGCTACACCTTC. This sequence encodes CASSVAPGTGYTF.

The chain carries TRBV7-6 and TRBJ1-2; 7 positions agree with TRBD1. This CDR3 is 15 amino acids long. V was clipped by 5 bases and J by 5 bases; unmatched bases: 11. The germline V gene has CDR1 SGHVS and CDR2 FNYEAQ. The CDR3 region is CASSDPGTELYGYTF. CDR3 in DNA: TGTGCCAGCAGCGATCCCGGGACAGAACTATATGGCTACACCTTC.

This clonotype was observed a few times. The V and J genes are TRBV4-2 and TRBJ2-2; either TRBD1 or TRBD2 may fit D (5 bases each). CDR1 and CDR2 from the germline V gene are LGHNA and YNFKEQ. Trimming removed 1 base at V and 1 base at J, with 10 bases between. The CDR3 has 16 amino acids. The CDR3 DNA reads TGTGCCAGCAGCCAAGCTGGGACGAAGAACACCGGGGAGCTGTTTTTT. Its protein is CASSQAGTKNTGELFF.

The rearrangement uses TRBV19 and TRBJ2-2; tentatively, D is TRBD1 (6 bases). Germline V lookup: CDR1 LNHDA, CDR2 SQIVND (reference sequence). Trimming took 6 bases from V and 3 from J, leaving 14 bases between them. This CDR3 contains 15 residues. The CDR3 bases are TGTGCCAGTAGGGGAAACAGGGCAGACACCGGGGAGCTGTTTTTT. It is translated as CASRGNRADTGELFF.

This chain links TRBV5-1 with TRBJ1-1; 9 nucleotides align to TRBD1. J gave up 4 bases and V 4 bases, and 8 bases lay outside the gene matches. Germline V gene data show CDR1 as SGHRS and CDR2 as YFSETQ. The CDR3 extends over 15 amino acids. The CDR3 spells CASSNRDRDGTEAFF. CDR3 nucleotides: TGCGCCAGCAGCAACCGGGACAGGGACGGCACTGAAGCTTTCTTT.

In this sample, this clonotype turned up a few times. The chain employs TRBV12-3 or TRBV12-4 and TRBJ1-1; 7 nucleotides match TRBD1. After removal of 5 bases from V and 3 bases from J, the junction contained 9 bases not matched to a gene. The CDR3 has 15 amino acids. The CDR3 loop is CASSPHLTGDTEAFF. CDR3 DNA sequence: TGTGCCAGCAGTCCCCATCTTACAGGGGACACTGAAGCTTTCTTT.

The table lists this clonotype with many counts. The chain has TRBV12-3 or TRBV12-4 and TRBJ2-1, with D perhaps given as TRBD1 or TRBD2 (6 bases each). The germline V and J ends were trimmed by 5 bases and 10 bases, with 27 bases remaining between them. The CDR3 runs to 17 residues. CDR3 nucleotide sequence: TGTGCCAGCAGTCTCGAGGGGGGTAGAGTAGTAGGGGAGGAGCAGTTCTTC. It codes for CASSLEGGRVVGEEQFF.

The chain recombines TRBV3-1 with TRBJ1-2; D remains ambiguous. CDR3 length: 15 amino acids. Germline V CDR1 and CDR2: LGHDT, YNNKEL (reference sequence). Trimming removed 2 bases from V and 3 bases from J, with 13 bases in between. DNA of the CDR3: TGTGCCAGCAGCCAACGGTCGGGGAGGGACTATGGCTACACCTTC. Its translation: CASSQRSGRDYGYTF.

This clonotype was detected only a few times. This chain joins TRBV18 and TRBJ1-1; no firm D call. V was clipped by 5 bases and J by 5 bases, with 12 bases between them. The CDR3 consists of 13 residues. Germline V CDR1 and CDR2: KGHSH, LQKENI. The CDR3 coding sequence is TGTGCCAGCTCAGTCTCAAGGATGACTGAAGCTTTCTTT. Protein: CASSVSRMTEAFF.

At least ten counts were recorded for this clonotype. The rearrangement uses TRBV5-1 and TRBJ2-5; D tentatively reads TRBD1 or TRBD2 (5 bases each). V gave up 2 bases and J gave up 0 bases, with 14 bases separating them. This CDR3 contains 16 residues. Germline lookup yields CDR1 SGHRS and CDR2 YFSETQ. The CDR3 loop reads CASSLANRDHQETQYF. CDR3 coding DNA: TGCGCCAGCAGCTTAGCAAATCGGGACCACCAAGAGACCCAGTACTTC.

This clonotype was counted at least ten times. The chain links TRBV7-2 to TRBJ2-3; perhaps TRBD2 as D (6 bases). The CDR3 length is 15 residues. Germline V lookup: CDR1 SGHTA, CDR2 FQGNSA. The V and J ends lost 2 bases and 3 bases respectively, with 12 bases between them. The CDR3 protein is CASSLTGGVTDTQYF. The DNA of the CDR3 is TGTGCCAGCAGCTTAACCGGCGGGGTTACAGATACGCAGTATTTT.

The CDR3 protein is CATSRDHPGELFF. CDR3 DNA: TGTGCCACCAGCAGAGATCACCCCGGGGAGCTGTTTTTT. The gene calls are TRBV15 and TRBJ2-2; D unclear. Germline-derived CDR1 and CDR2 are LNHNV and YYDKDF (reference sequence). The length of the CDR3 is 13 residues. Trimming pared 0 bases from V and 6 bases from J, leaving 5 bases between.

A single count supports this clonotype. This may be a read error, as it is one base from a much larger clone. The chain has TRBV20-1 and TRBJ1-2; possibly TRBD1 for D (5 bases). This CDR3 has 14 residues. In germline, CDR1 is DFQATT, CDR2 SNEGSKA (reference sequence). CDR3 nucleotides: TGCAGTGATAGAAGGGGCGGACTTAACTATGGCTACACCTTC. Its protein is CSDRRGGLNYGYTF.

The rearrangement joins TRBV29-1 to TRBJ1-6; the D gene is possibly TRBD1 (5 bases). Germline CDR1 is SQVTM and CDR2 is ANQGSEA. The CDR3 spans 13 residues. V lost 7 bases, J lost 10 bases, and 17 bases lay in between. The CDR3 DNA is TGCAGCGCCATCAGGGACTGGGGATCACCCCTCCACTTT. Its protein product is CSAIRDWGSPLHF.

The chain carries TRBV2 and TRBJ2-7; 10 positions agree with TRBD1. This CDR3 is built from 13 residues. Germline V lookup: CDR1 SNHLY, CDR2 FYNNEI. J lost 5 bases, V lost 7 bases, and 5 bases had no gene match. The CDR3 coding sequence is TGTGCCAGCATCCGGGACAGGGGCCACGAGCAGTACTTC. Protein product: CASIRDRGHEQYF.

The table lists this clonotype with many counts. The V gene is TRBV7-2, the J gene TRBJ2-3; possible D gene TRBD2, 6 bases. The length of the CDR3 is 16 residues. Germline assignment: CDR1 SGHTA and CDR2 FQGNSA. V gave up 1 base and J gave up 1 base, with 12 bases separating them. As DNA, the CDR3 is TGTGCCAGCAGCTTAGGAAGTGCTAGCGGCACAGATACGCAGTATTTT. Its translation: CASSLGSASGTDTQYF.

The chain has TRBV20-1 and TRBJ2-7; possibly TRBD2 for D (6 bases). The V gene's germline CDR1 is DFQATT and CDR2 SNEGSKA (reference sequence). V was cut by 5 bases and J by 0 bases, with 17 bases left in between. CDR3 length: 15 residues. DNA for the CDR3: TGCAGTGCTCATGACCGGGCTAGCGACTCCTACGAGCAGTACTTC. Its translation: CSAHDRASDSYEQYF.

The V gene is TRBV20-1, the J gene TRBJ2-1; 10 bases fit TRBD2. Germline CDR1 DFQATT, CDR2 SNEGSKA (reference sequence). With V trimmed by 4 bases and J by 0 bases, 3 bases remained unmatched. CDR3 length: 15 amino acids. The CDR3 here is CSATSGRNSYNEQFF. The CDR3 DNA sequence: TGCAGTGCTACTAGCGGGAGAAACTCCTACAATGAGCAGTTCTTC.

This clonotype has a handful of counts. The chain has TRBV20-1 and TRBJ2-7; 8 bases align to TRBD2. V was clipped by 1 base and J by 7 bases; unmatched bases: 6. The CDR3 spans 13 residues. Germline-derived CDR1 and CDR2 are DFQATT and SNEGSKA (reference sequence). DNA of the CDR3: TGCAGTGCTAGAGTAGCGGGGAGTGATGAGCAGTACTTC. This gives the protein CSARVAGSDEQYF.

There are many counts of this clonotype. V and J are TRBV20-1 and TRBJ2-5; D gene uncertain. V lost 5 bases, J lost 0 bases, and 16 bases lay in between. The CDR3 spans 15 residues. Germline lookup yields CDR1 DFQATT and CDR2 SNEGSKA (reference sequence). CDR3 nucleotide sequence: TGCAGTGCTTCTCACCTATACCGATACCAAGAGACCCAGTACTTC. It is translated as CSASHLYRYQETQYF.

This clonotype has at least ten counts. This chain uses TRBV4-1 with TRBJ1-2; TRBD1 might be the D (6 bases). Germline CDR1 is MGHRA and CDR2 is YSYEKL. The CDR3 spans 13 residues. Trimming removed 4 bases from V and 6 bases from J, with 12 bases in between. Here the CDR3 reads CASSRTGLDGYTF. As DNA, the CDR3 is TGCGCCAGCAGCCGCACAGGGTTGGATGGCTACACCTTC.

The chain is built from TRBV24-1 and TRBJ2-3; 8 bases line up with TRBD1. V lost 4 bases to trimming and J lost 1 base; unmatched junction nucleotides: 9. CDR1 and CDR2 (germline): KGHDR, SFDVKD. The CDR3 contains 17 residues. For the CDR3, the DNA is TGTGCCACCAGTGAGGGTACAGGGGGAGGAGGCACAGATACGCAGTATTTT. It encodes CATSEGTGGGGTDTQYF.